A single sample is the source of the 15 T cell receptor beta chains below, sequenced in a study of cytomegalovirus exposure and HLA in healthy donors. The repertoire was sequenced with immunoSEQ multiplex PCR; TCRdb's copy has only in-frame clones and lacks some. The sample includes 150,000 to 200,000 clones, 86% of them seen just once. The sequencing input was PBMCs. These TCRs come from a young woman in good health and CMV-seronegative.

This chain connects TRBV5-6 to TRBJ1-2, with a tentative D call TRBD1 (5 bases). The CDR3 length is 15 residues. Trimming stripped 0 bases from V and 8 bases from J, with 17 bases between. CDR1 and CDR2 (germline): SGHDT, YYEEEE. The CDR3 nucleotides are TGTGCCAGCAGCTTGGGCCCTCAGGGAAGCGAAGGCTACACCTTC. It yields the protein CASSLGPQGSEGYTF.

The V call is TRBV19, the J call TRBJ1-5; 8 bases match TRBD1. CDR3 length: 15 residues. Germline V lookup: CDR1 LNHDA, CDR2 SQIVND (reference sequence). The V gene end was trimmed by 3 bases and the J gene end by 7 bases; junction bases not matched to a gene: 8. CDR3 region: CASSIYDRGRQPQHF. CDR3 sequence (DNA): TGTGCCAGTAGTATCTATGACAGGGGAAGGCAGCCCCAGCATTTT.

This clone was detected a few times. The chain couples TRBV15 to TRBJ1-5; 11 positions agree with TRBD1. V shed 5 bases, J shed 10 bases, and the junction held 7 bases outside the gene matches. Looked up from germline, CDR1 is LNHNV and CDR2 is YYDKDF (reference sequence). This CDR3 has 14 residues. The CDR3 DNA reads TGTGCCACCAGCGGGGGACAGGGGGAAGGACCCCAGCATTTT. Protein sequence: CATSGGQGEGPQHF. The full variable domain, in which reference TRBV15 and TRBJ1-5 provide the parts outside the CDR3, is DAMVIQNPRYQVTQFGKPVTLSCSQTLNHNVMYWYQQKSSQAPKLLFHYYDKDFNNEADTPDNFQSRRPNTSFCFLDIRSPGLGDTAMYLCATSGGQGEGPQHFGDGTRLSIL.

V is TRBV9 and J is TRBJ1-1, with 12 bases aligning to TRBD1. The germline V gene has CDR1 SGDLS and CDR2 YYNGEE. V trimming: 4 bases; J trimming: 0 bases; junction bases outside the gene matches: 4. This CDR3 has 16 residues. CDR3 residues: CASSRGTGGLNTEAFF. The CDR3 DNA is TGTGCCAGCAGCAGAGGGACAGGGGGCCTGAACACTGAAGCTTTCTTT.

This chain links TRBV11-2 with TRBJ1-2; a possible D gene is TRBD1 (5 bases). Germline CDR1 and CDR2: SGHAT and FQNNGV. CDR3 size: 15 residues. The V and J ends lost 1 base and 2 bases respectively, with 11 bases between them. Written as DNA, the CDR3 is TGTGCCAGCAGCTTAGGACAGAACGACAACTATGGCTACACCTTC. Translating gives CASSLGQNDNYGYTF.

The V and J genes are TRBV5-4 and TRBJ2-2; no reliable D call. The CDR3 consists of 15 residues. Trimming took off 0 bases at V and 6 bases at J, with 12 bases between the two ends. Germline V gene data show CDR1 as SGHNT and CDR2 as YYREEE (reference sequence). As DNA, the CDR3 is TGTGCCAGCAGCTTGGCCCTTGGAACTCCCGGGGAGCTGTTTTTT. It codes for CASSLALGTPGELFF.

The chain links TRBV13 to TRBJ1-1; 7 nucleotides agree with TRBD1. The CDR3 totals 13 residues. Trimming removed 4 bases from V and 11 bases from J; junction bases left unmatched: 10. In germline, CDR1 is PRHDT, CDR2 FYEKMQ (reference sequence). The CDR3 region is CASSYPGTGAAFF. CDR3 DNA: TGTGCCAGCAGCTACCCGGGAACAGGGGCGGCTTTCTTT. Looking up the rest from reference TRBV13 and TRBJ1-1 gives the full variable domain: AAGVIQSPRHLIKEKRETATLKCYPIPRHDTVYWYQQGPGQDPQFLISFYEKMQSDKGSIPDRFSAQQFSDYHSELNMSSLELGDSALYFCASSYPGTGAAFFGQGTRLTVV.

V is TRBV29-1 and J is TRBJ2-7; 9 bases align to TRBD1. The CDR3 has 13 residues. Per the germline V gene, CDR1 is SQVTM and CDR2 is ANQGSEA. V lost 3 bases and J lost 3; bases outside the gene matches: 3. CDR3 region: CSVERTGDYEQYF. The CDR3 DNA reads TGCAGCGTTGAGAGGACAGGGGACTACGAGCAGTACTTC.

The CDR3 DNA follows: TGCGCCAGCAGCTTGGAGTCCTCCACAGATACGCAGTATTTT. Its protein product is CASSLESSTDTQYF. The chain employs TRBV5-1 and TRBJ2-3; D ambiguous. Germline CDR1 and CDR2: SGHRS and YFSETQ. There are 14 residues in the CDR3. The V and J ends lost 0 bases and 2 bases respectively, with 7 bases between them. Looking up the rest from reference TRBV5-1 and TRBJ2-3 gives the full variable domain: KAGVTQTPRYLIKTRGQQVTLSCSPISGHRSVSWYQQTPGQGLQFLFEYFSETQRNKGNFPGRFSGRQFSNSRSEMNVSTLELGDSALYLCASSLESSTDTQYFGPGTRLTVL.

CDR3 in amino acids: CASSQDSGVPYNEQFF. The DNA of the CDR3 is TGTGCCAGCAGCCAAGATTCGGGGGTCCCCTACAATGAGCAGTTCTTC. The V call is TRBV4-2, the J call TRBJ2-1; the D gene is possibly TRBD2 (6 bases). Trimming removed 0 bases from V and 2 bases from J, with 11 bases in between. From germline, CDR1 is LGHNA and CDR2 YNFKEQ. The CDR3 consists of 16 residues.

This chain joins TRBV2 and TRBJ1-4, with D possibly being TRBD1 (6 bases). The CDR3 is 15 residues long. Trimming left V 10 bases short and J 2 bases short, with 17 bases between. Looked up from germline, CDR1 is SNHLY and CDR2 is FYNNEI. CDR3 coding DNA: TGTGCCACCTCACTCCAGGGGCAGACTAATGAAAAACTGTTTTTT. It codes for CATSLQGQTNEKLFF.

The chain is built from TRBV6-5 and TRBJ1-6, with no clear D. The CDR3 has 13 amino acids. Germline lookup yields CDR1 MNHEY and CDR2 SVGAGI. Trimming pared 2 bases from V and 8 bases from J, leaving 7 bases between. The CDR3 reads CASSYGSYSPLHF. The CDR3, as DNA: TGTGCCAGCAGTTACGGGAGCTATTCACCCCTCCACTTT.

This rearrangement joins TRBV18 to TRBJ1-1; D uncertain. Germline V gives CDR1 KGHSH, CDR2 LQKENI. The CDR3 consists of 15 residues. Trimming removed 3 bases at V and 1 base at J, with 12 bases between. CDR3 region: CASSPDRKTNTEAFF. The DNA for the CDR3 is TGTGCCAGCTCACCGGATAGGAAAACGAACACTGAAGCTTTCTTT. The variable domain in full, with the rest retrieved from reference TRBV18 and TRBJ1-1, is NAGVMQNPRHLVRRRGQEARLRCSPMKGHSHVYWYRQLPEEGLKFMVYLQKENIIDESGMPKERFSAEFPKEGPSILRIQQVVRGDSAAYFCASSPDRKTNTEAFFGQGTRLTVV.

J is TRBJ2-1 and V is TRBV11-2, with D perhaps TRBD1 (7 bases). Germline values: CDR1 SGHAT, CDR2 FQNNGV. CDR3 length: 15 amino acids. V gave up 4 bases and J gave up 8 bases, with 18 bases separating them. The DNA of the CDR3 is TGTGCCAGCAGCTCCGGAGGGGGCCCGATGTATGAGCAGTTCTTC. It encodes CASSSGGGPMYEQFF.

V is TRBV6-1 and J is TRBJ2-1; 10 bases agree with TRBD1. The trim removed 8 bases at V and 9 bases at J, leaving 13 bases unmatched. The CDR3 totals 15 residues. Per the germline V gene, CDR1 is MNHNS and CDR2 is SASEGT. The CDR3: CASRSDRGFSGEQFF. Here the CDR3 DNA reads TGTGCCAGCCGCTCGGACAGGGGGTTTAGCGGTGAGCAGTTCTTC.